Listed below are T cell receptor beta chains from one sample, sequenced in a study of T cell repertoires in cytomegalovirus infection. TCRdb redid the calling of the reads with MiXCR, one entry per CDR3 protein. This table holds roughly 630,000 distinct CDR3 sequences, less than 25% found once. Input material: CD8+ T cells from PBMCs. The receptors derive from a human donor in good health (CMV status not recorded). Some clones in this sample may be carry-over from other donors' samples. The CDR3 runs from the conserved cysteine through the conserved F or W. The D gene is left open where the match is weak. Clone size, where shown, is once, few, many, or a class for clones that have expanded.

j_call clone_size v_call d_call cdr3_nt cdr3_aa
TRBJ1-5 many TRBV28 . TGTGCCAGCGATTCGGGGGGGAATCAGCCCCAGCATTTT CASDSGGNQPQHF
TRBJ2-3 many TRBV7-8 . TGTGCCAGCAGCATACTAGGGGCCGGAATCGGAGATACGCAGTATTTT CASSILGAGIGDTQYF
TRBJ2-3 few TRBV5-3 TRBD1 TGTGCCAGCAGCTCCACCGACAGGGCCACAGATACGCAGTATTTT CASSSTDRATDTQYF
TRBJ2-3 few TRBV7-8 TRBD2 TGTGCCAGCAGCCCTAGCGGGGATTACACAGATACGCAGTATTTT CASSPSGDYTDTQYF
TRBJ1-1 few TRBV7-9 . TGTGCCAGCAGCTTAGCGGCAGGGAGCGCTTTCTTT CASSLAAGSAFF
TRBJ2-4 . TRBV29-1 . TGCAGCGTTGACCTACAGGGTCTTCAGTACTTC CSVDLQGLQYF
TRBJ2-5 . TRBV6-2/TRBV6-3 . TGTGCCAGCACTTCCGTGGAGATCCAAGAGACCCAGTACTTC CASTSVEIQETQYF
TRBJ2-5 many TRBV7-9 . TGTGCCAGCAGCTTAGCGCCACAGGGAGAAGAGACCCAGTACTTC CASSLAPQGEETQYF
TRBJ1-1 . TRBV6-2/TRBV6-3 . TGTGCCAGTAGTGTGGACAGCAGTAGAGCTTTCTTT CASSVDSSRAFF
TRBJ1-4 . TRBV29-1 TRBD1 TGCAGCGTTAAACCGGGACAGCAGAATGAAAAACTGTTTTTT CSVKPGQQNEKLFF
TRBJ1-2 . TRBV7-2 TRBD1 TGTGCCAGCAGCCCGTCACCGGGACAGGGGCATGGCTACACCTTC CASSPSPGQGHGYTF
TRBJ2-3 few TRBV7-2 TRBD2 TGTGCCAGCAGCACCCTAGGGGGACTAGCGGGGGGCACAGATACGCAGTATTTT CASSTLGGLAGGTDTQYF
TRBJ2-1 . TRBV6-2/TRBV6-3 TRBD1 TGTGCCAGCAGTTACGACAGGGGGCCGCCACTTTTCTACAATGAGCAGTTCTTC CASSYDRGPPLFYNEQFF
TRBJ1-1 many TRBV7-6 TRBD1 TGTGCCAGCAGTTCTACAGGGGGCTGGACTGAAGCTTTCTTT CASSSTGGWTEAFF
TRBJ2-7 few TRBV14 . TGTGCCAGCAGCCAAACAGGATACTCCTACGAGCAGTACTTC CASSQTGYSYEQYF
TRBJ2-2 . TRBV7-6 . TGTGCCAGCAGCTTAGCAGGGGCTAACGGGGAGCTGTTTTTT CASSLAGANGELFF
TRBJ2-3 . TRBV20-1 . TGCAGTGCTACTCCCGGGGTAGCGATGATTCGGGATACGCAGTATTTT CSATPGVAMIRDTQYF
TRBJ2-3 few TRBV12-3/TRBV12-4 . TGTGCCAGCAGTTTGGGCGCGACAGGCGCGGGAGATACGCAGTATTTT CASSLGATGAGDTQYF
TRBJ1-6 few TRBV7-6 . TGTGCCAGCAGCGGAGGGGCCAGCTCCTATAATTCACCCCTCCACTTT CASSGGASSYNSPLHF
TRBJ2-1 few TRBV5-6 TRBD1 TGTGCCAGCATCGACAGGGTTGAGACCTACAATGAGCAGTTCTTC CASIDRVETYNEQFF